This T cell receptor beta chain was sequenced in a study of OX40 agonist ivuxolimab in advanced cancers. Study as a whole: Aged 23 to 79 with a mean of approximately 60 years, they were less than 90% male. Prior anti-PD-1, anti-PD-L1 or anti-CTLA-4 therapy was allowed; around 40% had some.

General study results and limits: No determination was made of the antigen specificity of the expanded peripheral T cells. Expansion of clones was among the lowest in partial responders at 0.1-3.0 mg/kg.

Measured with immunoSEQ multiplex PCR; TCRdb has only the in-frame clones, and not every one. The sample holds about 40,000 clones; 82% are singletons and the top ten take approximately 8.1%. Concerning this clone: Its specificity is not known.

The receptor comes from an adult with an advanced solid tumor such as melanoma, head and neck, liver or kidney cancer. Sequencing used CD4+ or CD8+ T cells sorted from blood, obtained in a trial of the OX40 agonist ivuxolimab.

CDR3 protein: CASSLRLAGNEQFF. The CDR3 nucleotides are TGCGCCAGCAGCTTAAGACTAGCGGGCAATGAGCAGTTCTTC. The chain combines TRBV5-1 with TRBJ2-1; 10 bases are a match to TRBD2. The J segment lost 6 bases and the V segment lost 2 bases, leaving 2 bases of the junction unmatched. CDR3 length equals 14 residues. Germline V gives CDR1 SGHRS, CDR2 YFSETQ.